The entry below gives a single T cell receptor (beta chain) sequence along with its context. Its antigen is still unknown. The germline V gene has CDR1 MNHEY and CDR2 SMNVEV (reference sequence). Between the trimmed V and J ends, which lost 8 bases and 4 bases, there was a span of 14 bases. This CDR3 is built from 13 residues. These data come from a study of OX40 agonist ivuxolimab in advanced cancers. Study-level background: Patients received ivuxolimab, an agonistic anti-OX40 (CD134) antibody. The study, taken as a whole, reports: CD8+ T cells showed, on average, more clonal expansion than CD4+ cells.

Produced via immunoSEQ multiplex PCR; TCRdb's table is partial and in-frame only. The data contain more than 80,000 clones, approximately 93% of them singletons. The sample was CD4+ or CD8+ T cells sorted from blood, taken in a trial of the OX40 agonist ivuxolimab. The chain recombines TRBV27 with TRBJ1-1; possibly TRBD1 for D (6 bases). This sequence originates from an adult with an advanced solid tumor such as melanoma, head and neck, liver or kidney cancer. CDR3 protein: CASGHRDGTEAFF. The CDR3 coding sequence is TGTGCCAGCGGCCACAGGGATGGCACTGAAGCTTTCTTT.